A single sample is the source of the 10 T cell receptor beta chains below, sequenced in a study of cytomegalovirus exposure and HLA in healthy donors (dated by TCRdb to 2017 to 2019). Libraries were prepared through the immunoSEQ multiplex PCR assay. The multiplex PCR relied on a mix of 60 forward primers for TCR Vbeta segments and 13 reverse primers for TCR Jbeta segments. Here the immuneACCESS table is served through TCRdb, limited to in-frame sequences with V and J called. Missing clones are a known gap in these copies; in checked studies unresolved V genes cover under half, and the rest lacks a known reason. The sample includes approximately 190,000 clones, with over 70% observed a single time. Clones ranked in the top ten supply approximately 3.8% of the sample. Sequencing input: PBMCs. The receptors derive from a man between 45 and 60 years old in good health and CMV-seronegative.

The J gene is TRBJ2-7, the V gene TRBV7-9; D perhaps matches TRBD1 (5 bases). The V gene's germline CDR1 is SEHNR and CDR2 FQNEAQ (reference sequence). V lost 1 base to trimming and J lost 2 bases, with 9 bases between them. The CDR3 loop spans 14 amino acids. The CDR3 is CASSLVPGTYEQYF. In DNA form, the CDR3 reads TGTGCCAGCAGCTTAGTTCCAGGGACCTACGAGCAGTACTTC.

This chain connects TRBV5-6 to TRBJ1-5; D call uncertain. CDR1 and CDR2 (germline): SGHDT, YYEEEE. The CDR3 spans 14 residues. The V end lost 4 bases, the J end lost 10 bases, and 18 bases lay between the germline ends. CDR3 bases: TGTGCCAGCAGCCATCCGGGGTCGAATGAACCCCAGCATTTT. This translates into CASSHPGSNEPQHF.

The gene calls are TRBV29-1 and TRBJ1-5, with D tentatively TRBD1 (6 bases). The CDR3 contains 13 residues. V lost 8 bases and J lost 6, with 17 bases in between. Germline CDR1 SQVTM, CDR2 ANQGSEA. The CDR3 region is CSSSQGPSQPQHF. CDR3 DNA sequence: TGCAGCTCCTCGCAGGGGCCGAGTCAGCCCCAGCATTTT. The full variable domain, with the rest looked up from reference TRBV29-1 and TRBJ1-5, is SAVISQKPSRDICQRGTSLTIQCQVDSQVTMMFWYRQQPGQSLTLIATANQGSEATYESGFVIDKFPISRPNLTFSTLTVSNMSPEDSSIYLCSSSQGPSQPQHFGDGTRLSIL.

Only one count was recorded for this clone. The chain joins TRBV4-1 to TRBJ2-4; 9 nucleotides agree with TRBD1. With V trimmed by 3 bases and J by 7 bases, 7 bases remained unmatched. Germline assignment: CDR1 MGHRA and CDR2 YSYEKL. This CDR3 contains 15 residues. This CDR3 is CASSHGTGIENIQYF. The DNA of the CDR3 is TGCGCCAGCAGCCATGGGACAGGGATTGAGAACATTCAGTACTTC.

V gene TRBV2 combines with J gene TRBJ2-4; 15 nucleotides agree with TRBD2. This CDR3 region has 13 residues. CDR1 and CDR2 (germline): SNHLY, FYNNEI. Germline trimming cut 4 bases from V and 15 bases from J; bases unmatched to any gene: 4. CDR3 sequence (DNA): TGTGCCAGCAGTGTGGGACTAGCGGGGGGCACGTACTTC. Its protein is CASSVGLAGGTYF.

The chain employs TRBV10-3 and TRBJ2-1, with 8 bases identical to TRBD2. CDR3 length: 13 residues. After removal of 10 bases from V and 9 bases from J, the junction contained 11 bases not matched to a gene. Germline CDR1 and CDR2: ENHRY and SYGVKD. CDR3 nucleotides: TGTGCCACCCGGAGCGCGCGGGGGGCTGAGCAGTTCTTC. This codes for CATRSARGAEQFF.

The chain uses TRBV27 and TRBJ1-6; 7 bases are shared with TRBD1. This CDR3 comprises 16 residues. V gave up 5 bases and J gave up 8 bases; unmatched junction bases: 12. The germline CDR1 and CDR2 sequences are MNHEY and SMNVEV (reference sequence). CDR3 in DNA: TGTGCCAGCAGTCTAGGACCGGGACAGTTCCATTCACCCCTCCACTTT. Its protein is CASSLGPGQFHSPLHF.

This rearrangement joins TRBV5-5 to TRBJ1-4; D unclear. The ends were cut back, 4 bases at V and 6 bases at J, with 10 bases in the middle. This CDR3 has 13 amino acids. Germline V gene data show CDR1 as SGHKS and CDR2 as YYEKEE (reference sequence). For the CDR3, the DNA is TGTGCCAGCAGCCCTTCGAGCTATGAAAAACTGTTTTTT. This sequence encodes CASSPSSYEKLFF.

The chain has TRBV5-4 and TRBJ2-6; 7 bases fit TRBD1. V lost 0 bases to trimming and J lost 0 bases; unmatched junction nucleotides: 9. There are 19 residues in the CDR3. Germline loops: CDR1 SGHNT, CDR2 YYREEE (reference sequence). CDR3 nucleotides: TGTGCCAGCAGCTTGGGTATGGGACAGCCAAGCTCTGGGGCCAACGTCCTGACTTTC. It encodes CASSLGMGQPSSGANVLTF.

The rearrangement uses TRBV18 and TRBJ1-3; TRBD1 matches 9 bases. The CDR3 sequence is 16 residues long. The V segment lost 6 bases and the J segment 5 bases; nucleotides outside the gene matches: 11. Germline V lookup: CDR1 KGHSH, CDR2 LQKENI. The CDR3 here is CASSPGQGSGRNTIYF. CDR3 DNA sequence: TGTGCCAGCTCCCCCGGACAGGGGTCGGGTAGAAACACCATATATTTT.